Listed below are T cell receptor beta chains from one sample, sequenced in a study of cytomegalovirus exposure and HLA in healthy donors. Profiling relied on immunoSEQ multiplex PCR, and the TCRdb table lists in-frame clones only, not all of them. Here the sample spans about 160,000 clones, about 82% being singletons. The sample taken for sequencing was PBMCs. Receptors were obtained from a man aged 30-40 years in good health and CMV-seropositive. Each CDR3 is given with its conserved first and last residue. The D gene is left open where the match is weak. Clone size, where shown, is once, few, many, or a class for clones that have expanded.

J | D | V | size | CDR3 | DNA
TRBJ2-2 | NA | TRBV5-6 | NA | CASSFGLNTGELFF | TGTGCCAGCAGCTTTGGGCTTAACACCGGGGAGCTGTTTTTT
TRBJ2-5 | TRBD1 | TRBV5-1 | NA | CASSFSGTGSQETQYF | TGCGCCAGCAGCTTTTCCGGGACAGGGAGCCAAGAGACCCAGTACTTC
TRBJ2-5 | TRBD2 | TRBV13 | NA | CASSRPSGGRETQYF | TGTGCCAGCAGCCGGCCTAGCGGGGGCCGGGAGACCCAGTACTTC
TRBJ1-4 | TRBD1 | TRBV25-1 | NA | CASTPMTGGIEKLFF | TGTGCCAGCACCCCCATGACAGGGGGAATTGAAAAACTGTTTTTT
TRBJ1-3 | TRBD1 | TRBV6-5 | NA | CASSYSGTGVRNTIYF | TGTGCCAGCAGTTACTCTGGGACAGGGGTACGGAACACCATATATTTT
TRBJ2-1 | TRBD1 | TRBV7-9 | NA | CASSLGQGANEQFF | TGTGCCAGCAGCCTAGGACAGGGGGCGAATGAGCAGTTCTTC
TRBJ2-7 | TRBD1 | TRBV19 | few | CASSAQTGAVYEQYF | TGTGCCAGTAGTGCCCAGACAGGGGCGGTGTACGAGCAGTACTTC
TRBJ2-5 | TRBD1 | TRBV27 | NA | CASSFRQGSGETQYF | TGTGCCAGCAGTTTCAGACAGGGTTCTGGGGAGACCCAGTACTTC
TRBJ2-6 | NA | TRBV7-2 | NA | CASSMRAGVSGANVLTF | TGTGCCAGCAGCATGCGGGCGGGCGTCTCTGGGGCCAACGTCCTGACTTTC
TRBJ1-4 | NA | TRBV6-1 | NA | CASSRRQEFNEKLFF | TGTGCCAGCAGTAGAAGACAGGAGTTTAATGAAAAACTGTTTTTT
TRBJ1-3 | NA | TRBV13 | few | CASSLGGSGNTIYF | TGTGCCAGCAGCTTAGGCGGCTCTGGAAACACCATATATTTT
TRBJ2-2 | TRBD2 | TRBV9 | NA | CASSNPGGVNTGELFF | TGTGCCAGCAGCAACCCGGGGGGGGTTAACACCGGGGAGCTGTTTTTT
TRBJ2-3 | NA | TRBV29-1 | NA | CSVAPPSTDTQYF | TGCAGCGTTGCCCCCCCGAGCACAGATACGCAGTATTTT
TRBJ2-1 | NA | TRBV29-1 | NA | CSLGGQGGPNEQFF | TGCAGCCTCGGCGGCCAGGGGGGCCCCAATGAGCAGTTCTTC
TRBJ2-7 | NA | TRBV27 | once | CASSLNERWSSYEQYF | TGTGCCAGCAGTTTAAACGAGCGCTGGAGCTCCTACGAGCAGTACTTC
TRBJ2-2 | TRBD1 | TRBV11-2 | NA | CASTLLRRDRGAGGELFF | TGTGCCAGCACCTTGTTAAGACGGGACAGGGGTGCGGGCGGGGAGCTGTTTTTT
TRBJ1-2 | TRBD1 | TRBV7-2 | NA | CASSFYGQGARYGYTF | TGTGCCAGCAGCTTCTATGGACAGGGGGCGCGGTATGGCTACACCTTC